Below, 20 T cell receptor beta chains from the same sample are listed, as sequenced in a study of regulatory T cells in long-lasting Graves disease. Time point here: newly diagnosed GD, antithyroid drugs for less than 3 months. Scientists built the TCR library using RNA that was extracted from PBMCs. In building TCR beta libraries, iRepertoire HTBI primers were used together with Arm-PCR of CDR3 regions. Using its own MiXCR run on the multiplex PCR reads, TCRdb lists one record per CDR3 protein. The sample consists of a few hundred thousand distinct CDR3 sequences, 20% to 25% of them appearing once. The sequencing here drew on peripheral blood mononuclear cells (PBMCs), taken at new diagnosis, from a patient treated with antithyroid drugs. The receptors were sampled from a female donor with Graves disease.

The table lists this clonotype with many counts. This chain links TRBV10-3 with TRBJ2-1; possible D gene TRBD1, 7 bases. The CDR3 covers 13 residues. V was pared by 3 bases and J by 5 bases, with 8 bases between. CDR1 ENHRY and CDR2 SYGVKD come from the germline V gene. The CDR3 spells CAISDRGDNEQFF. The CDR3 DNA follows: TGTGCCATCAGTGACAGGGGGGACAATGAGCAGTTCTTC.

This rearrangement joins TRBV7-8 to TRBJ1-1; possible D gene TRBD1, 6 bases. Germline lookup yields CDR1 SGHVS and CDR2 FQNEAQ. The CDR3 is 16 amino acids. Trimming pared 0 bases from V and 5 bases from J, leaving 16 bases between. This CDR3 is CASSLAWYRENTEAFF. The DNA of the CDR3 is TGTGCCAGCAGCTTAGCTTGGTACAGGGAGAATACTGAAGCTTTCTTT.

Here the CDR3 reads CASSIGQHTDTQYF. For the CDR3, the DNA is TGTGCCAGCAGCATAGGACAGCACACAGATACGCAGTATTTT. The gene calls are TRBV7-8 and TRBJ2-3; tentative D call: TRBD1 (6 bases). The germline V and J ends were trimmed by 5 bases and 2 bases, with 11 bases remaining between them. The CDR3 runs 14 residues. In germline, CDR1 is SGHVS, CDR2 FQNEAQ.

This clonotype has a count of ten or more. The CDR3, as DNA: TGCAGTGCGCGCAAGGCCCGCGCGAACACCGGGGAGCTGTTTTTT. Protein: CSARKARANTGELFF. The genes are TRBV20-1 and TRBJ2-2; unclear D gene. Germline-derived CDR1 and CDR2 are DFQATT and SNEGSKA (reference sequence). The CDR3 has 15 residues. The ends were cut back, 6 bases at V and 0 bases at J, with 14 bases in the middle.

This clonotype was found once. This likely traces to a read error, being one base from a far larger clone. The rearrangement uses TRBV7-2 and TRBJ2-1; D gene ambiguous. Germline V CDR1 and CDR2: SGHTA, FQGNSA. Trimming cost V 4 bases and J 10 bases, with 14 bases left between them. There are 13 residues in the CDR3. The CDR3 region is CASSSRLSYEQFF. For the CDR3, the DNA is TGTGCCAGCAGCTCCCGGCTCTCCTACGAGCAGTTCTTC.

This clonotype came up many times. The V and J genes are TRBV7-9 and TRBJ2-5; no firm D call. This CDR3 contains 15 residues. Trimming shortened V by 4 bases and J by 3 bases, and 15 bases separated the two germline ends. The germline CDR1 and CDR2 sequences are SEHNR and FQNEAQ (reference sequence). The CDR3 loop is CASSSPAVVEETQYF. The CDR3 region has the DNA TGTGCCAGCAGCTCACCGGCGGTAGTGGAAGAGACCCAGTACTTC.

This clonotype has a count of ten or more. This chain connects TRBV11-3 to TRBJ2-5; TRBD1 matches at 7 bases. Germline V gene data show CDR1 as SGHNT and CDR2 as YENEEA. Germline trimming cut 0 bases from V and 3 bases from J; bases unmatched to any gene: 4. The CDR3 consists of 15 residues. The CDR3 here is CASSLESGGEETQYF. The CDR3 DNA follows: TGTGCCAGCAGCTTAGAGTCAGGGGGTGAAGAGACCCAGTACTTC.

This clonotype appeared many times. This chain uses TRBV18 with TRBJ2-5; D remains ambiguous. Trimming shortened V by 5 bases and J by 3 bases, and 10 bases separated the two germline ends. Germline CDR1 is KGHSH and CDR2 is LQKENI. The CDR3 covers 13 residues. Here the CDR3 reads CASSVHAKETQYF. CDR3 sequence (DNA): TGTGCCAGCTCAGTACATGCCAAAGAGACCCAGTACTTC.

The sample holds many counts of this clonotype. This chain uses TRBV7-2 with TRBJ2-1; D is perhaps TRBD2 (5 bases). This CDR3 spans 15 amino acids. Germline CDR1 is SGHTA and CDR2 is FQGNSA. Trimming shortened V by 4 bases and J by 5 bases, and 15 bases separated the two germline ends. CDR3 in DNA: TGTGCCAGCAGCTCGTTGAGGAGACTAAACAATGAGCAGTTCTTC. This sequence encodes CASSSLRRLNNEQFF.

In this sample, this clonotype turned up many times. DNA of the CDR3: TGTGCCAGCAGCTCTAGCGGGGGGGAACATGAGCAGTTCTTC. Translation gives CASSSSGGEHEQFF. V usage is TRBV11-3 and J usage is TRBJ2-1, with 12 bases that match TRBD2. The germline V gene encodes CDR1 SGHNT and CDR2 YENEEA. The CDR3 sequence is 14 residues long. V shed 4 bases and J 8 bases; nucleotides not matched to a gene: 3.

This clonotype was seen a few times. The chain has TRBV19 and TRBJ2-7; a possible D gene is TRBD2 (5 bases). Trimming removed 7 bases at V and 6 bases at J, with 22 bases between. This CDR3 comprises 15 residues. Germline V gives CDR1 LNHDA, CDR2 SQIVND (reference sequence). In DNA, the CDR3 is TGTGCCAGTATTCAGACCGGGATCACACGGGGCGAGCAGTACTTC. Translating it yields CASIQTGITRGEQYF. The variable domain in full, with the rest retrieved from reference TRBV19 and TRBJ2-7, is DGGITQSPKYLFRKEGQNVTLSCEQNLNHDAMYWYRQDPGQGLRLIYYSQIVNDFQKGDIAEGYSVSREKKESFPLTVTSAQKNPTAFYLCASIQTGITRGEQYFGPGTRLTVT.

This clonotype was found many times. The chain combines TRBV7-2 with TRBJ1-5; a possible D gene is TRBD1 (6 bases). The V gene lost 8 bases and the J gene lost 2 bases, with 16 bases spanning the gap. The CDR3 is 15 amino acids. Germline V CDR1 and CDR2: SGHTA, FQGNSA. CDR3 DNA: TGTGCCAGCGCGACTAGTAGACAGGGCAATCAGCCCCAGCATTTT. Amino acids: CASATSRQGNQPQHF.

Many counts were recorded for this clonotype. The chain joins TRBV9 to TRBJ2-3; D might be TRBD2 (5 bases). Germline V lookup: CDR1 SGDLS, CDR2 YYNGEE. With 2 bases removed from V and 4 bases from J, the gap between germline ends came to 14 bases. The length of the CDR3 is 15 residues. The CDR3, as DNA: TGTGCCAGCAGCGTGGGTACCCTCGGGGCAGATACGCAGTATTTT. It specifies CASSVGTLGADTQYF.

There are many counts of this clonotype. The rearrangement uses TRBV6-6 and TRBJ1-1; tentatively, D is TRBD1 (6 bases). The V gene's germline CDR1 is MNHNY and CDR2 SVGAGI (reference sequence). V was cut by 0 bases and J by 7 bases, with 12 bases left in between. The CDR3 sequence is 14 residues long. CDR3 loop: CASSYSTGGGEAFF. The CDR3 DNA reads as TGTGCCAGCAGTTACTCGACGGGGGGCGGTGAAGCTTTCTTT.

This clonotype was seen at least ten times. The J gene is TRBJ2-1, the V gene TRBV18; 14 nucleotides agree with TRBD2. J lost 9 bases, V lost 3 bases, and 7 bases had no gene match. The CDR3 contains 16 residues. From germline, CDR1 is KGHSH and CDR2 LQKENI. CDR3 sequence reads: CASSPSGTSGGFEQFF. DNA for the CDR3: TGTGCCAGCTCACCCTCCGGGACTAGCGGGGGTTTTGAGCAGTTCTTC.

In its sample, this clonotype was seen many times. V gene TRBV6-2 or TRBV6-3 combines with J gene TRBJ1-1, with D unresolved. The CDR3 is made up of 16 amino acids. V lost 0 bases and J lost 0, with 11 bases in between. CDR1 is MNHEY and CDR2 is SVGEGT in the germline V gene. This CDR3 is CASSYSAAAMNTEAFF. The CDR3, as DNA: TGTGCCAGCAGTTACTCAGCAGCAGCCATGAACACTGAAGCTTTCTTT.

The chain carries TRBV28 and TRBJ2-7; 9 nucleotides line up with TRBD1. Germline-derived CDR1 and CDR2 are MDHEN and SYDVKM. There are 16 residues in the CDR3. The J segment lost 2 bases and the V segment lost 3 bases, leaving 8 bases of the junction unmatched. The CDR3 loop reads CASSLSPRDRAYEQYF. The CDR3 DNA sequence: TGTGCCAGCAGTTTGAGCCCCCGGGACAGGGCCTACGAGCAGTACTTC.

This clonotype appeared many times. The V call is TRBV12-3 or TRBV12-4, the J call TRBJ2-6, with TRBD1 as a possible D gene (5 bases). The CDR3 is 18 amino acids. V was trimmed by 5 bases and J by 0 bases, leaving 17 bases between them. CDR3 protein: CASSDRRTSLSGANVLTF. The CDR3, as DNA: TGTGCCAGCAGTGACCGCCGGACATCCCTCTCTGGGGCCAACGTCCTGACTTTC.

Ten or more counts support this clonotype. The V and J genes are TRBV7-2 and TRBJ2-7; D unresolved. The CDR3 length is 11 residues. V was pared by 3 bases and J by 3 bases, with 3 bases between. The germline V gene encodes CDR1 SGHTA and CDR2 FQGNSA. CDR3 coding DNA: TGTGCCAGCAGCTTGAGCTACGAGCAGTACTTC. It yields the protein CASSLSYEQYF.

The genes are TRBV20-1 and TRBJ2-7; D might be TRBD2 (5 bases). CDR1 is DFQATT and CDR2 is SNEGSKA in the germline V gene (reference sequence). Trimming took off 0 bases at V and 3 bases at J, with 12 bases between the two ends. The CDR3 runs 14 residues. CDR3 bases: TGCAGTGCTAGAGATCCTAGCAGCGGCTACGAGCAGTACTTC. Protein: CSARDPSSGYEQYF.